These 23 T cell receptor beta chains were all obtained from the same sample, sequenced in a study of cytomegalovirus exposure and HLA in healthy donors. Vbeta (60) and Jbeta (13) primers were used in the PCR. Here immunoSEQ multiplex PCR was the method, and the copy in TCRdb shows in-frame clones only, minus some. The sample lists about 55,000 clones, about 57% occurring once. Material for sequencing was PBMCs. The receptors shown here come from a human donor in good health.

This clone was seen more than once but under ten times. The chain has TRBV19 and TRBJ2-7; D call uncertain. V shed 4 bases and J shed 5 bases, with 15 bases lying between them. Per germline, CDR1 LNHDA and CDR2 SQIVND (reference sequence). CDR3 length: 14 amino acids. The CDR3 DNA reads as TGTGCCAGTAGTAGGGCAGGCCCCCGCCACGAGCAGTACTTC. Protein sequence: CASSRAGPRHEQYF.

The rearrangement uses TRBV9 and TRBJ1-5; TRBD1 aligns across 11 bases. This CDR3 has 15 residues. Germline V gives CDR1 SGDLS, CDR2 YYNGEE. The junction had 6 bases not matched to a gene; V was cut back by 4 bases and J by 6 bases. The CDR3 protein is CASSPGTGGFQPQHF. CDR3 DNA sequence: TGTGCCAGCAGCCCCGGGACAGGGGGTTTTCAGCCCCAGCATTTT.

The V call is TRBV7-8, the J call TRBJ2-5, with D unclear. CDR1 is SGHVS, CDR2 FQNEAQ, per germline. Between the trimmed V and J ends, which lost 1 base and 5 bases, there was a span of 8 bases. This CDR3 contains 13 residues. The chain's CDR3 is CASSLDPRETQYF. CDR3 nucleotide sequence: TGTGCCAGCAGCTTAGATCCCCGGGAGACCCAGTACTTC.

This rearrangement joins TRBV7-2 to TRBJ1-1, with D possibly TRBD1 on 5 matching bases. From germline, CDR1 is SGHTA and CDR2 FQGNSA. The CDR3 extends over 16 amino acids. Trimming stripped 1 base from V and 1 base from J, with 13 bases between. The CDR3 loop is CASSLGYGTRNTEAFF. The DNA of the CDR3 is TGTGCCAGCAGCTTAGGGTACGGGACTCGGAACACTGAAGCTTTCTTT.

This chain connects TRBV7-9 to TRBJ1-5; D gene unclear. V shed 0 bases and J shed 6 bases, with 6 bases lying between them. Germline V gene sequence: CDR1 SEHNR, CDR2 FQNEAQ (reference sequence). The CDR3 extends over 13 amino acids. CDR3 amino acids: CASSLAMAQPQHF. DNA of the CDR3: TGTGCCAGCAGCTTAGCGATGGCTCAGCCCCAGCATTTT.

This clone was seen a few times. The chain carries TRBV18 and TRBJ2-1; 8 nucleotides line up with TRBD1. CDR3 size: 16 residues. Germline V lookup: CDR1 KGHSH, CDR2 LQKENI. The V gene end was trimmed by 3 bases and the J gene end by 5 bases; junction bases not matched to a gene: 9. The CDR3 sequence is CASSPTRDRTHNEQFF. The CDR3 DNA reads TGTGCCAGCTCACCTACCCGGGACAGGACACACAATGAGCAGTTCTTC. The full variable domain, with the rest looked up from reference TRBV18 and TRBJ2-1, is NAGVMQNPRHLVRRRGQEARLRCSPMKGHSHVYWYRQLPEEGLKFMVYLQKENIIDESGMPKERFSAEFPKEGPSILRIQQVVRGDSAAYFCASSPTRDRTHNEQFFGPGTRLTVL.

This clone was observed a handful of times. The V call is TRBV2, the J call TRBJ1-2, with a tentative D call TRBD1 (5 bases). The CDR3 runs to 12 residues. Trimming removed 10 bases from V and 6 bases from J, with 15 bases in between. Germline assignment: CDR1 SNHLY and CDR2 FYNNEI. CDR3 in amino acids: CATWPGLDGYTF. The CDR3 region has the DNA TGTGCCACCTGGCCAGGGTTGGATGGCTACACCTTC. Full variable domain (outside the CDR3, taken from reference TRBV2 and TRBJ1-2): EPEVTQTPSHQVTQMGQEVILRCVPISNHLYFYWYRQILGQKVEFLVSFYNNEISEKSEIFDDQFSVERPDGSNFTLKIRSTKLEDSAMYFCATWPGLDGYTFGSGTRLTVV.

The V and J genes are TRBV19 and TRBJ2-3; 12 bases match TRBD2. CDR1 and CDR2 (germline): LNHDA, SQIVND (reference sequence). The CDR3 has 16 residues. V dropped 5 bases and J dropped 1; count of bases not matched to a gene: 4. The CDR3 bases are TGTGCCAGTAGTTCCAGACTAGCGGGGGGCACAGATACGCAGTATTTT. Amino acid sequence: CASSSRLAGGTDTQYF.

The rearrangement links TRBV12-5 to TRBJ2-1; 11 bases are shared with TRBD2. Looked up from germline, CDR1 is LGHNT and CDR2 is FRNRAP. The CDR3 runs 16 residues. The V gene end was trimmed by 3 bases and the J gene end by 4 bases; junction bases not matched to a gene: 5. In DNA form, the CDR3 reads TGTGCTAGTGGTTTCGTAACTAGCGGGAGTTACAATGAGCAGTTCTTC. The encoded protein is CASGFVTSGSYNEQFF.

The V gene is TRBV18, the J gene TRBJ2-1, with D possibly TRBD1 on 6 matching bases. V dropped 5 bases and J dropped 6 bases, with 11 bases sitting between them. CDR1 KGHSH and CDR2 LQKENI come from the germline V gene. This CDR3 comprises 13 residues. CDR3 in amino acids: CASSTRGGNEQFF. The CDR3 coding sequence is TGTGCCAGCTCAACCAGGGGTGGCAATGAGCAGTTCTTC.

The rearrangement joins TRBV11-2 to TRBJ2-7; the D gene is possibly TRBD1 (5 bases). Between the trimmed V and J ends, which lost 0 bases and 0 bases, there was a span of 12 bases. CDR1 and CDR2 (germline): SGHAT, FQNNGV. The CDR3 loop spans 16 amino acids. This CDR3 reads CASSLDPRRVSYEQYF. CDR3 coding DNA: TGTGCCAGCAGCTTAGATCCCCGCAGGGTCTCCTACGAGCAGTACTTC.

The J gene is TRBJ2-3, the V gene TRBV30; 8 positions match TRBD1. The germline V gene encodes CDR1 GTSNPN and CDR2 SVGIG (reference sequence). This CDR3 has 14 amino acids. With 4 bases clipped from V and 0 bases from J, the junction kept 3 bases outside the gene matches. Written as DNA, the CDR3 is TGTGCCTGGAACAGGGGGGCCAGCACAGATACGCAGTATTTT. This sequence encodes CAWNRGASTDTQYF.

The V call is TRBV9, the J call TRBJ1-5, with TRBD1 identical over 7 bases. There are 15 residues in the CDR3. Looked up from germline, CDR1 is SGDLS and CDR2 is YYNGEE. Germline trimming cut 4 bases from V and 6 bases from J; bases unmatched to any gene: 10. This CDR3 reads CASSPGTAGGQPQHF. CDR3 coding DNA: TGTGCCAGCAGCCCTGGGACAGCTGGGGGTCAGCCCCAGCATTTT.

The chain carries TRBV5-6 and TRBJ2-5, with D possibly matching TRBD1 (6 bases). The J call may be incorrect, as the DNA end agrees better with TRBJ2-7. From germline, CDR1 is SGHDT and CDR2 YYEEEE. The CDR3 length is 15 residues. The CDR3 protein is CASSFSDSAFYEQYF. Here the CDR3 DNA reads TGTGCCAGCAGCTTCTCGGACAGCGCCTTCTACGAGCAGTACTTC.

This rearrangement joins TRBV19 to TRBJ2-2; D is perhaps TRBD2 (6 bases). This CDR3 is built from 16 residues. Germline lookup yields CDR1 LNHDA and CDR2 SQIVND (reference sequence). Trimming took 2 bases from V and 7 from J, leaving 17 bases between them. The CDR3 region is CASSIMLAREGGELFF. The DNA of the CDR3 is TGTGCCAGTAGTATAATGCTAGCGCGCGAGGGCGGGGAGCTGTTTTTT.

This clone turned up a few times. V is TRBV9 and J is TRBJ1-4; TRBD1 agrees at 8 bases. V lost 2 bases to trimming and J lost 7 bases; unmatched junction nucleotides: 13. This CDR3 region has 17 residues. Germline lookup yields CDR1 SGDLS and CDR2 YYNGEE. Here the CDR3 reads CASSVGGGQGAGEKLFF. DNA for the CDR3: TGTGCCAGCAGCGTGGGGGGTGGCCAGGGGGCAGGTGAAAAACTGTTTTTT.

The chain links TRBV30 to TRBJ2-4; 7 bases align to TRBD1. The germline gives CDR1 GTSNPN, CDR2 SVGIG (reference sequence). With 3 bases clipped from V and 0 bases from J, the junction kept 5 bases outside the gene matches. This CDR3 comprises 15 residues. The CDR3 bases are TGTGCCTGGAGGGGGACAGCTTTAGCCAAAAACATTCAGTACTTC. As protein: CAWRGTALAKNIQYF.

This chain uses TRBV6-6 with TRBJ2-5; 8 nucleotides align to TRBD1. Gene TRBJ2-7 matches the end of the DNA better, so the J call may be wrong. Germline CDR1 MNHNY, CDR2 SVGAGI (reference sequence). The CDR3 has 14 amino acids. The CDR3 reads CASTLQGESYEQYF. Written as DNA, the CDR3 is TGTGCCAGCACCCTACAGGGGGAGTCCTACGAGCAGTACTTC.

The chain carries TRBV27 and TRBJ2-1; 12 bases are shared with TRBD2. The V segment lost 3 bases and the J segment 8 bases; nucleotides outside the gene matches: 11. The CDR3 is made up of 17 amino acids. In germline, CDR1 is MNHEY, CDR2 SMNVEV (reference sequence). In nucleotides, the CDR3 is TGTGCCAGCAGTTTGACCTCCCTAGCGGGGGGGATCGATGAGCAGTTCTTC. Its protein is CASSLTSLAGGIDEQFF.

The table lists this clone with a few counts. CDR3 residues: CAIKGTGENHEQYF. DNA for the CDR3: TGTGCCATCAAAGGGACAGGGGAGAACCACGAGCAGTACTTC. This chain connects TRBV10-3 to TRBJ2-7, with 10 bases lining up with TRBD1. Germline CDR1 ENHRY, CDR2 SYGVKD. Trimming at V came to 7 bases and at J to 5 bases, leaving 8 bases not matched to a gene. The CDR3 loop spans 14 amino acids.

This chain links TRBV27 with TRBJ1-2; 7 bases map to TRBD1. This CDR3 has 15 residues. Germline V lookup: CDR1 MNHEY, CDR2 SMNVEV (reference sequence). The trim removed 3 bases at V and 4 bases at J, leaving 8 bases unmatched. The CDR3 protein is CASSFRDRGAYGYTF. The CDR3 DNA is TGTGCCAGCAGTTTCCGGGACAGAGGTGCCTATGGCTACACCTTC.

The chain combines TRBV29-1 with TRBJ1-2; tentatively, D is TRBD1 (5 bases). Germline assignment: CDR1 SQVTM and CDR2 ANQGSEA. Trimming left V 2 bases short and J 8 bases short, with 12 bases between. The CDR3 runs 12 residues. The CDR3 DNA sequence: TGCAGCGTTGAACAGGGAGGGAGCGGCTACACCTTC. Protein product: CSVEQGGSGYTF. The whole variable domain, filled in from reference TRBV29-1 and TRBJ1-2, reads SAVISQKPSRDICQRGTSLTIQCQVDSQVTMMFWYRQQPGQSLTLIATANQGSEATYESGFVIDKFPISRPNLTFSTLTVSNMSPEDSSIYLCSVEQGGSGYTFGSGTRLTVV.

This chain links TRBV11-2 with TRBJ2-7; TRBD1 aligns across 9 bases. From germline, CDR1 is SGHAT and CDR2 FQNNGV. CDR3 size: 16 residues. V shed 5 bases, J shed 3 bases, and the junction held 11 bases outside the gene matches. CDR3 bases: TGTGCCAGCAGCCCCCCCCGGGGGACAGGGCGCTACGAGCAGTACTTC. This translates into CASSPPRGTGRYEQYF.